The 19 T cell receptor beta chains below were found in one sample sequenced in a study of blood T cell repertoires in COVID-19. Measured with immunoSEQ multiplex PCR; TCRdb has only the in-frame clones, and not every one. The sample records hundreds of thousands of clones, 88% being singletons. Sequences were obtained from peripheral blood. The receptors shown here come from an older woman with COVID-19, enrolled during active disease.

This rearrangement joins TRBV6-2 or TRBV6-3 to TRBJ1-2; the D is unclear. Germline CDR1 reads MNHEY; CDR2 reads SVGEGT. The ends were cut back, 4 bases at V and 0 bases at J, with 9 bases in the middle. The CDR3 sequence is 14 residues long. The CDR3 DNA is TGTGCCAGCAGTTCCCGAGGGACTAACTATGGCTACACCTTC. Its protein is CASSSRGTNYGYTF.

The chain is built from TRBV20-1 and TRBJ2-5; 8 nucleotides agree with TRBD2. CDR3 size: 14 residues. The V segment lost 3 bases and the J segment 4 bases; nucleotides outside the gene matches: 7. The V gene's germline CDR1 is DFQATT and CDR2 SNEGSKA (reference sequence). The CDR3 here is CSASQAGERETQYF. In nucleotides, the CDR3 is TGCAGTGCTAGTCAAGCGGGAGAACGAGAGACCCAGTACTTC.

V and J are TRBV21-1 and TRBJ2-7; TRBD2 is the table's D call and was not checked against the DNA. TRBV21-1 is an annotated pseudogene. This CDR3 region has 16 residues. CDR3 in amino acids: CASSTTPRGASGEQYF. CDR3 nucleotide sequence: TGTGCCAGCAGCACCACCCCCCGGGGGGCCTCAGGCGAGCAGTACTTC.

Here the CDR3 DNA reads TGTGCCAGCACCCCGGGACATAGCTCTGGGGCCAACGTCCTGACTTTC. It is translated as CASTPGHSSGANVLTF. This chain joins TRBV6-4 and TRBJ2-6, with a possible D match to TRBD1 (6 bases). Germline loops: CDR1 MRHNA, CDR2 SNTAGT. Trimming removed 7 bases from V and 0 bases from J, with 13 bases in between. The CDR3 has 16 amino acids.

This chain's CDR3 is CASSQSGSKVDEQFF. In nucleotides, the CDR3 is TGTGCCAGCAGCCAGAGCGGGAGTAAGGTTGATGAGCAGTTCTTC. V and J are TRBV11-3 and TRBJ2-1; 8 bases align to TRBD2. This CDR3 spans 15 amino acids. Germline V gene sequence: CDR1 SGHNT, CDR2 YENEEA. With V trimmed by 5 bases and J by 8 bases, 11 bases remained unmatched.

This CDR3 is CASSVGRVTEAFF. The CDR3 DNA sequence: TGTGCCAGCAGTGTAGGCAGGGTTACTGAAGCTTTCTTT. The gene calls are TRBV2 and TRBJ1-1; the D gene is possibly TRBD1 (5 bases). Germline V gene sequence: CDR1 SNHLY, CDR2 FYNNEI. The CDR3 length is 13 residues. The germline V and J ends were trimmed by 4 bases and 5 bases, with 11 bases remaining between them.

This sequence joins TRBV5-4 and TRBJ2-5; weak D call: TRBD1 (6 bases). Germline-derived CDR1 and CDR2 are SGHNT and YYREEE (reference sequence). V shed 4 bases and J shed 4 bases, with 11 bases lying between them. This CDR3 is 13 amino acids long. CDR3 amino acids: CASSKEQGETQYF. CDR3 nucleotides: TGTGCCAGCAGCAAAGAACAGGGAGAGACCCAGTACTTC.

About this clone: A junction boundary mismatches the germline segment, possibly from a read error. V gene TRBV15 combines with J gene TRBJ2-5, with D tentatively TRBD2 (5 bases). This CDR3 spans 13 amino acids. The germline gives CDR1 LNHNV, CDR2 YYDKDF (reference sequence). The CDR3 sequence is CATSREVGVQANF. For the CDR3, the DNA is TGTGCCACCAGCAGAGAAGTCGGGGTTCAGGCAAACTTC.

This clone was counted once. The chain recombines TRBV5-5 with TRBJ1-2, with TRBD1 identical over 8 bases. There are 17 residues in the CDR3. CDR1 and CDR2 (germline): SGHKS, YYEKEE (reference sequence). V gave up 1 base and J gave up 4 bases; unmatched junction bases: 12. The CDR3 loop reads CASSLLPGGASAYGYTF. The CDR3 DNA sequence: TGTGCCAGCAGCTTGCTTCCAGGGGGCGCCTCGGCCTATGGCTACACCTTC.

The chain carries TRBV27 and TRBJ1-2; no definite D call. The CDR3 loop spans 12 amino acids. V was trimmed by 5 bases and J by 11 bases, leaving 15 bases between them. Germline CDR1 reads MNHEY; CDR2 reads SMNVEV (reference sequence). The CDR3 nucleotides read TGTGCCAGCAGTCCCCCCCGGGGAGGTTACACCTTC. Translating it yields CASSPPRGGYTF.

This sequence joins TRBV19 and TRBJ1-4; D is possibly TRBD1 (6 bases). CDR1 is LNHDA, CDR2 SQIVND, per germline (reference sequence). V was trimmed by 5 bases and J by 3 bases, leaving 22 bases between them. The CDR3 runs 18 residues. Here the CDR3 DNA reads TGTGCCAGTAGTCATCAACGGACGGGCAGGGGAGCTAATGAAAAACTGTTTTTT. It encodes CASSHQRTGRGANEKLFF.

V and J are TRBV18 and TRBJ1-1; 7 positions agree with TRBD1. The CDR3 covers 16 residues. The germline V gene has CDR1 KGHSH and CDR2 LQKENI. V lost 4 bases to trimming and J lost 0 bases; unmatched junction nucleotides: 8. CDR3 loop: CASSLNDRALNTEAFF. DNA for the CDR3: TGTGCCAGCTCACTCAACGACAGGGCGTTGAACACTGAAGCTTTCTTT.

The chain links TRBV21-1 to TRBJ2-1; no DNA check was done on the table's D call, TRBD2. TRBV21-1 is a recognized pseudogene. The CDR3 is made up of 16 amino acids. CDR3 sequence (DNA): TGTGCCAGCAGCAAAGTGGGACTAGTAACCTACAATGAGCAGTTCTTC. Protein: CASSKVGLVTYNEQFF.

The rearrangement uses TRBV4-2 and TRBJ2-7, with 10 bases aligning to TRBD2. Germline CDR1 is LGHNA and CDR2 is YNFKEQ. The CDR3 contains 17 residues. Trimming took 1 base from V and 6 from J; bases not matched to a gene: 12. The CDR3 region has the DNA TGTGCCAGCAGCCAAGTTGGGGCTAGCGGGAGTTCTGGCGAGCAGTACTTC. Its protein product is CASSQVGASGSSGEQYF.

The rearrangement uses TRBV5-5 and TRBJ2-4, with 11 bases aligning to TRBD1. V was pared by 4 bases and J by 0 bases, with 12 bases of the junction left unmatched. The CDR3 covers 19 residues. Germline V CDR1 and CDR2: SGHKS, YYEKEE (reference sequence). The CDR3 DNA reads TGTGCCAGCAGCCGAGTTGGGACAGGGGGGATCATAGCCAAAAACATTCAGTACTTC. As protein: CASSRVGTGGIIAKNIQYF.

The chain is built from TRBV18 and TRBJ2-7, with D hard to call. The CDR3 loop spans 16 amino acids. Germline-derived CDR1 and CDR2 are KGHSH and LQKENI. Between the trimmed V and J ends, which lost 3 bases and 3 bases, there was a span of 18 bases. The CDR3 nucleotides are TGTGCCAGCTCACCTATAAACAGCCCCAAAGACTACGAGCAGTACTTC. This gives the protein CASSPINSPKDYEQYF.

The chain uses TRBV27 and TRBJ2-1; the match to TRBD2 covers 12 bases. The CDR3 sequence is 17 residues long. Germline-derived CDR1 and CDR2 are MNHEY and SMNVEV (reference sequence). V dropped 5 bases and J dropped 2; count of bases not matched to a gene: 7. The DNA for the CDR3 is TGTGCCAGCAGTACGCTCTGGACTAGCGGGACCTACAATGAGCAGTTCTTC. Its translation: CASSTLWTSGTYNEQFF.

The chain is built from TRBV5-5 and TRBJ2-3; D uncertain. The CDR3 has 15 residues. Germline V lookup: CDR1 SGHKS, CDR2 YYEKEE (reference sequence). V lost 0 bases to trimming and J lost 1 base, with 9 bases between them. CDR3 nucleotide sequence: TGTGCCAGCAGCTTGGCCCTACCGGGCACAGATACGCAGTATTTT. Translating gives CASSLALPGTDTQYF. Together with reference TRBV5-5 and TRBJ2-3, the CDR3 gives the full variable domain: DAGVTQSPTHLIKTRGQQVTLRCSPISGHKSVSWYQQVLGQGPQFIFQYYEKEERGRGNFPDRFSARQFPNYSSELNVNALLLGDSALYLCASSLALPGTDTQYFGPGTRLTVL.

The J gene is TRBJ2-7, the V gene TRBV18, with 7 bases aligning to TRBD1. Trimming at V came to 6 bases and at J to 3 bases, leaving 11 bases not matched to a gene. Germline V gives CDR1 KGHSH, CDR2 LQKENI. The CDR3 loop spans 15 amino acids. The CDR3 DNA is TGTGCCAGCTCCCCCCGACAGGGAGAGCTCTACGAGCAGTACTTC. Its translation is CASSPRQGELYEQYF.